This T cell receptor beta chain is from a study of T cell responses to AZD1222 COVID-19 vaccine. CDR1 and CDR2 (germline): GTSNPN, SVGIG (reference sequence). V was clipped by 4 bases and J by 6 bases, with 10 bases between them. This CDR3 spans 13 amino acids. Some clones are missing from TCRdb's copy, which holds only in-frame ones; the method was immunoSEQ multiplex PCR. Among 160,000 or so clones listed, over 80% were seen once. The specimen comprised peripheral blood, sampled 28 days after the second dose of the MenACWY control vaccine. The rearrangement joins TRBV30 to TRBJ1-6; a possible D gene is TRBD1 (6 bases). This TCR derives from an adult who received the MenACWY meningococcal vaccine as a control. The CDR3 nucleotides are TGTGCCTGGACCGGACAGTTTAATTCACCCCTCCACTTT. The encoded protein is CAWTGQFNSPLHF.